The 16 T cell receptor beta chains presented below share a single source sample, sequenced in a study of T-cell reconstitution after alpha-beta-depleted transplantation in children. As it was prepared, the TCRbeta library received unique molecular identifiers. MiXCR, run by TCRdb on the PCR reads, gives a single entry per CDR3 protein. In the table there are about 420,000 distinct CDR3 sequences, about a sixth of which are singletons. This specimen consisted of PBMCs, mostly from graft donor cells, obtained 360 days after TCRalphabeta/CD19-depleted stem cell transplant. These receptors all come from a boy under two years old who had a stem cell transplant for Wiskott-Aldrich syndrome, so the T cells may come from the graft donor.

The chain is built from TRBV2 and TRBJ2-1, with 10 nucleotides matching TRBD1. The junction had 11 bases not matched to a gene; V was cut back by 6 bases and J by 0 bases. CDR3 length: 18 residues. Germline V gene data show CDR1 as SNHLY and CDR2 as FYNNEI. The CDR3 region is CASRPRDRGSLSYNEQFF. DNA for the CDR3: TGTGCCAGCAGACCACGGGACAGGGGCTCTCTCTCCTACAATGAGCAGTTCTTC.

The CDR3 DNA reads as TGTGCCAGCGAAGGGGGGGGTTGGCCCTACGAGCAGTACTTC. Its translation: CASEGGGWPYEQYF. This chain joins TRBV7-2 and TRBJ2-7; the D gene is possibly TRBD2 (7 bases). Germline CDR1 is SGHTA and CDR2 is FQGNSA. This CDR3 is built from 14 residues. V lost 8 bases and J 2 bases, leaving 16 bases between the germline ends.

This clonotype turned up a few times. The chain links TRBV29-1 to TRBJ2-3; D ambiguous. Between the trimmed V and J ends, which lost 3 bases and 6 bases, there was a span of 13 bases. Germline CDR1 and CDR2: SQVTM and ANQGSEA. The CDR3 loop spans 13 amino acids. In DNA form, the CDR3 reads TGCAGCGTTGAGTCGTCTTTCGGGGATACGCAGTATTTT. This translates into CSVESSFGDTQYF.

In its sample, this clonotype was seen a few times. The rearrangement joins TRBV7-9 to TRBJ2-1, with D unresolved. The V gene lost 0 bases and the J gene lost 6 bases, with 15 bases spanning the gap. Per the germline V gene, CDR1 is SEHNR and CDR2 is FQNEAQ (reference sequence). The CDR3 has 16 residues. The CDR3 loop is CASSLAVLTPLNEQFF. The CDR3 DNA is TGTGCCAGCAGCTTAGCAGTTCTAACCCCTCTCAATGAGCAGTTCTTC. Variable domain in full (rest from reference TRBV7-9 and TRBJ2-1): DTGVSQNPRHKITKRGQNVTFRCDPISEHNRLYWYRQTLGQGPEFLTYFQNEAQLEKSRLLSDRFSAERPKGSFSTLEIQRTEQGDSAMYLCASSLAVLTPLNEQFFGPGTRLTVL.

The rearrangement joins TRBV25-1 to TRBJ2-5; tentative D call: TRBD1 (5 bases). With 5 bases removed from V and 1 base from J, the gap between germline ends came to 11 bases. Germline V gene sequence: CDR1 MGHDK, CDR2 SYGVNS. The CDR3 runs to 14 residues. CDR3 coding DNA: TGTGCCAGCAGTCCCCAGGGTCCCCAAGAGACCCAGTACTTC. Residues: CASSPQGPQETQYF.

V usage is TRBV12-3 or TRBV12-4 and J usage is TRBJ2-3; D ambiguous. V lost 0 bases and J 3 bases, leaving 10 bases between the germline ends. CDR3 length: 15 amino acids. The CDR3 here is CASSLALLGTDTQYF. The CDR3 bases are TGTGCCAGCAGTTTAGCCCTTTTGGGGACAGATACGCAGTATTTT.

This sequence joins TRBV20-1 and TRBJ2-7; weak D call: TRBD2 (5 bases). Germline CDR1 DFQATT, CDR2 SNEGSKA (reference sequence). The CDR3 spans 13 residues. V shed 3 bases and J shed 3 bases, with 12 bases lying between them. CDR3 amino acids: CSASSGLLYEQYF. CDR3 DNA: TGCAGTGCTAGTTCCGGACTCCTCTACGAGCAGTACTTC.

The V gene is TRBV24-1, the J gene TRBJ2-7; TRBD2 might be the D (5 bases). This CDR3 has 13 residues. Trimming pared 6 bases from V and 4 bases from J, leaving 12 bases between. The germline gives CDR1 KGHDR, CDR2 SFDVKD. CDR3 sequence reads: CATSTWEKYEQYF. The CDR3, as DNA: TGTGCCACCAGTACCTGGGAGAAGTACGAGCAGTACTTC.

Only a few counts were recorded for this clonotype. The chain combines TRBV12-3 or TRBV12-4 with TRBJ2-1, with 9 bases lining up with TRBD2. This CDR3 region has 15 residues. The V and J ends lost 7 bases and 5 bases, in that order; junction bases with no gene match: 9. CDR3 residues: CASNDIAGENNEQFF. DNA of the CDR3: TGTGCCAGCAACGATATAGCGGGAGAAAACAATGAGCAGTTCTTC.

This rearrangement joins TRBV12-3 or TRBV12-4 to TRBJ2-3; no clear D. The CDR3 runs to 15 residues. Trimming took 5 bases from V and 8 from J, leaving 20 bases between them. The CDR3 protein is CASSPRSRRYITQYF. The CDR3 DNA follows: TGTGCCAGCAGTCCCCGATCCCGCCGATATATTACGCAGTATTTT.

The genes are TRBV28 and TRBJ2-3; 14 bases align to TRBD2. Germline CDR1 MDHEN, CDR2 SYDVKM. This CDR3 is 17 amino acids long. V dropped 5 bases and J dropped 1; count of bases not matched to a gene: 5. The CDR3 is CASSPGTSGGGTDTQYF. DNA of the CDR3: TGTGCCAGCAGTCCCGGGACTAGCGGGGGAGGCACAGATACGCAGTATTTT. The variable domain in full, completed from reference TRBV28 and TRBJ2-3, reads DVKVTQSSRYLVKRTGEKVFLECVQDMDHENMFWYRQDPGLGLRLIYFSYDVKMKEKGDIPEGYSVSREKKERFSLILESASTNQTSMYLCASSPGTSGGGTDTQYFGPGTRLTVL.

There are many counts of this clonotype. The V gene is TRBV20-1, the J gene TRBJ2-1; TRBD2 aligns across 7 bases. Germline trimming cut 3 bases from V and 2 bases from J; bases unmatched to any gene: 10. This CDR3 region has 16 residues. CDR1 and CDR2 from the germline V gene are DFQATT and SNEGSKA (reference sequence). The CDR3 sequence: CSASELGGTTYNEQFF. Here the CDR3 DNA reads TGCAGTGCTAGTGAACTAGGCGGGACTACCTACAATGAGCAGTTCTTC.

This chain connects TRBV11-1 to TRBJ2-7; 12 bases fit TRBD2. The V gene's germline CDR1 is SGHAT and CDR2 FQDESV (reference sequence). V trimming: 5 bases; J trimming: 4 bases; junction bases outside the gene matches: 15. The CDR3 is 18 amino acids. The CDR3 DNA reads as TGTGCCAGCAGCCAAAGCACTAGCGGGAGGTTAAGTTATTACGAGCAGTACTTC. Translated: CASSQSTSGRLSYYEQYF.

This clonotype was counted only a few times. The chain couples TRBV20-1 to TRBJ2-1, with 13 bases lining up with TRBD2. Germline values: CDR1 DFQATT, CDR2 SNEGSKA (reference sequence). CDR3 length: 14 amino acids. The junction had 5 bases not matched to a gene; V was cut back by 5 bases and J by 7 bases. The chain's CDR3 is CSARTSGSYNEQFF. Written as DNA, the CDR3 is TGCAGTGCTCGGACTAGCGGGAGTTATAATGAGCAGTTCTTC.

The V gene is TRBV6-5, the J gene TRBJ2-2; D possibly corresponds to TRBD2 (5 bases). Trimming removed 2 bases from V and 2 bases from J, with 12 bases in between. The germline V gene encodes CDR1 MNHEY and CDR2 SVGAGI. CDR3 length: 16 amino acids. The CDR3 protein is CASSYSSGRNTGELFF. The CDR3 bases are TGTGCCAGCAGTTACAGCTCGGGGAGAAACACCGGGGAGCTGTTTTTT.

This chain joins TRBV20-1 and TRBJ1-5, with D possibly being TRBD1 (5 bases). This CDR3 is 14 amino acids long. CDR1 and CDR2 (germline): DFQATT, SNEGSKA (reference sequence). V lost 0 bases to trimming and J lost 2 bases, with 8 bases between them. The CDR3 is CSAREGGGNQPQHF. The CDR3 DNA reads TGCAGTGCTAGAGAGGGGGGTGGCAATCAGCCCCAGCATTTT.